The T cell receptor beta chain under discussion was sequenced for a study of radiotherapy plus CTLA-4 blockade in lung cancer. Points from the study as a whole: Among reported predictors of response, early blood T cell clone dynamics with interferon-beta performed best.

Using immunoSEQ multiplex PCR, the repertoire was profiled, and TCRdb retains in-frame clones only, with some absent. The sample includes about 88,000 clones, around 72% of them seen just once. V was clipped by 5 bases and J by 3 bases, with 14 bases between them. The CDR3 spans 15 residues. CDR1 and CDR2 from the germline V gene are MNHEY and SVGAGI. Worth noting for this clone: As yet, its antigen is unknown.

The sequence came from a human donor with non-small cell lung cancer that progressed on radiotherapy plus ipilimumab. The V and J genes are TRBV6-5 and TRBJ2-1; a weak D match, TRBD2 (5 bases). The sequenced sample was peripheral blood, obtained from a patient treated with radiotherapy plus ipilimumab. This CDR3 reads CASSGIGGSYNEQFF. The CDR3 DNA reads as TGTGCCAGCAGTGGGATCGGTGGGAGCTACAATGAGCAGTTCTTC.